This T cell receptor beta chain was identified in a study of Ad26.COV2.S vaccination and SARS-CoV-2 variants. Treatment noted: 15 to 20 received Ad26.COV2.S at low or high dose, single or two shots; about 5 received placebo; per-sample allocation not given. After the first vaccine or placebo injection, samples were drawn on day 63. TCRdb keeps only in-frame clones here, not all; method: immunoSEQ multiplex PCR. The sample has some 270,000 clones; around nine tenths are singletons. Overall study results and limits: The TCR breadth and depth analyses may have produced an underestimate of total T cell responses.

Details on this clone: The antigen is not known.

The CDR3 runs to 16 residues. V lost 0 bases to trimming and J lost 4 bases, with 13 bases between them. Germline V gene sequence: CDR1 LNHNV, CDR2 YYDKDF (reference sequence). The chain joins TRBV15 to TRBJ1-5; a weak D match, TRBD1 (5 bases). Sequences were derived from peripheral blood, sampled in a trial of Ad26.COV2.S vaccine versus placebo. The TCR sequence derives from a person between 18 and 65 years old who received the Ad26.COV2.S COVID-19 vaccine or a placebo. The CDR3 bases are TGTGCCACCAGCAGAGAATGGGGCGCTAGTAATCAGCCCCAGCATTTT. This encodes CATSREWGASNQPQHF.